The present T cell receptor beta chain was sequenced within a study of T cells in Graves' hyperthyroidism and ophthalmopathy. Regarding the study as a whole: Blood also carried most thyroid clonotypes expanded above 0.001.

Using RNA transcripts as the source, TCR beta CDR3 regions were amplified. The HTBI primer set served for first-round RT-PCR of the TCR CDR3. Each CDR3 protein gets one entry after TCRdb re-called the multiplex PCR reads with MiXCR. Here the sample spans fewer than 600,000 distinct CDR3 sequences, 12% to 15% being singletons. The CDR3 consists of 13 residues. With 8 bases removed from V and 4 bases from J, the gap between germline ends came to 12 bases. CDR1 MDHEN and CDR2 SYDVKM come from the germline V gene. This clonotype has ten or more counts. Its antigen remains unknown. This chain connects TRBV28 to TRBJ1-5; D not certain. The sequence was collected from a woman aged 40 to 49 with Graves' hyperthyroidism. The sample consisted of blood. CDR3 region: CASSRASNQPQHF. The CDR3 DNA follows: TGTGCCAGCTCGAGGGCCTCGAATCAGCCCCAGCATTTT. The full variable domain, rest sourced from reference TRBV28 and TRBJ1-5, is DVKVTQSSRYLVKRTGEKVFLECVQDMDHENMFWYRQDPGLGLRLIYFSYDVKMKEKGDIPEGYSVSREKKERFSLILESASTNQTSMYLCASSRASNQPQHFGDGTRLSIL.